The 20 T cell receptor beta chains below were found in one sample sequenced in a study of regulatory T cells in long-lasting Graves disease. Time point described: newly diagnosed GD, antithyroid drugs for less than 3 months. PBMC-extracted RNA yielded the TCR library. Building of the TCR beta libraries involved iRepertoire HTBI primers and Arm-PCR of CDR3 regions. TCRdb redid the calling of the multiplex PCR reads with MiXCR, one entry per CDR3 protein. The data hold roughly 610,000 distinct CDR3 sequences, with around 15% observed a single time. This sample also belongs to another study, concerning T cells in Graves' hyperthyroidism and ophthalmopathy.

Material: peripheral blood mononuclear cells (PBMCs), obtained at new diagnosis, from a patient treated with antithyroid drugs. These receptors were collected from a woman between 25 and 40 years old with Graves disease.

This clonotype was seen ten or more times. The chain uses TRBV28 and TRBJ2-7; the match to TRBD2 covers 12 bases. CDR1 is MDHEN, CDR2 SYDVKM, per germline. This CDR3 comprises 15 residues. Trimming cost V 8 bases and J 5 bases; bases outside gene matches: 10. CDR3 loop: CASGELAGGVNEQYF. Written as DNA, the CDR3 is TGTGCCAGCGGGGAGCTAGCGGGAGGGGTTAACGAGCAGTACTTC.

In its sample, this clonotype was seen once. CDR3 nucleotides: TGTGCCAGCCCGGGACTAGCGGGAGCCGGGGAGCTGTTTTTT. Translated, it gives CASPGLAGAGELFF. The genes are TRBV18 and TRBJ2-2; 14 nucleotides match TRBD2. CDR1 is KGHSH and CDR2 is LQKENI in the germline V gene. The CDR3 has 14 amino acids. The junction had 2 bases not matched to a gene; V was cut back by 8 bases and J by 6 bases.

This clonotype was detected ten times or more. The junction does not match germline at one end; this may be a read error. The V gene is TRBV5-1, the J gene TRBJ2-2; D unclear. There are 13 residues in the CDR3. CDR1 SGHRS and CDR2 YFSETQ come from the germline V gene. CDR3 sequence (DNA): TGTGCCAGCAGCTTACAGAACACCGGGGAGCTGTTTTTT. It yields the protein CASSLQNTGELFF.

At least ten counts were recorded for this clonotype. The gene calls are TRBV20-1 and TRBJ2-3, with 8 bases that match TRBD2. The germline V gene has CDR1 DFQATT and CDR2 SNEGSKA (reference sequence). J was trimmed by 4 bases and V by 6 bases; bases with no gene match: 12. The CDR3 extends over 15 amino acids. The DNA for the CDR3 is TGCAGTGCCACCCCTGCAAGCGGGAGCTCAGATACGCAGTATTTT. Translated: CSATPASGSSDTQYF.

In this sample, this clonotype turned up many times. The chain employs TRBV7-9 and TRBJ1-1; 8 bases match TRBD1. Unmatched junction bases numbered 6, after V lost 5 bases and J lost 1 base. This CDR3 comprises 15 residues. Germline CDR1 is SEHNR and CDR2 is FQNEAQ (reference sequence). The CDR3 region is CASSPRQGSNTEAFF. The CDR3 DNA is TGTGCCAGCAGCCCCCGACAGGGGTCGAACACTGAAGCTTTCTTT.

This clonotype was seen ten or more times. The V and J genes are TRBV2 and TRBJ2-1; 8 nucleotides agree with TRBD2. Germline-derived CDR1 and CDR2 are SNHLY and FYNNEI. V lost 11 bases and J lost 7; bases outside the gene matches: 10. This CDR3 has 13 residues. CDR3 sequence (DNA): TGTGCCGTGAACCGGGAGGGCCTGAATGAGCAGTTCTTC. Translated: CAVNREGLNEQFF.

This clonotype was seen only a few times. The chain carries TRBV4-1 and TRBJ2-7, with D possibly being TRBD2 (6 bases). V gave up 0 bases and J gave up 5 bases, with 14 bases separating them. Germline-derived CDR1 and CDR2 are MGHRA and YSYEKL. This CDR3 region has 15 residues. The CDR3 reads CASSQDPGLPNEQYF. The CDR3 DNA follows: TGCGCCAGCAGCCAAGATCCGGGACTGCCCAACGAGCAGTACTTC.

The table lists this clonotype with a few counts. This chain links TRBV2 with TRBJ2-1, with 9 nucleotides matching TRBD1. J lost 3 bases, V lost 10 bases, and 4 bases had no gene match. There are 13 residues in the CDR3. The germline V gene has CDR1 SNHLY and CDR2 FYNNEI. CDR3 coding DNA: TGTGCCATCCGACAGGGGGTCTACAATGAGCAGTTCTTC. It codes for CAIRQGVYNEQFF.

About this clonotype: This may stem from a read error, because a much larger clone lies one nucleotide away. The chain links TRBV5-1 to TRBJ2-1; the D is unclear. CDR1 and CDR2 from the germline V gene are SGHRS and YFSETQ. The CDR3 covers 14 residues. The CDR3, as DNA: TGCGCCAGCAGCTTGGTTGAGACACTGAATGAGCAGTCCTTC. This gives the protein CASSLVETLNEQSF. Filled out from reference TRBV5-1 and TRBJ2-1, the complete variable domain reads KAGVTQTPRYLIKTRGQQVTLSCSPISGHRSVSWYQQTPGQGLQFLFEYFSETQRNKGNFPGRFSGRQFSNSRSEMNVSTLELGDSALYLCASSLVETLNEQSFGPGTRLTVL.

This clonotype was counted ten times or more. The CDR3 region is CAWSVRGGEQYF. The CDR3 coding sequence is TGTGCCTGGAGTGTACGGGGGGGCGAGCAGTACTTC. This sequence joins TRBV30 and TRBJ2-7, with 8 positions matching TRBD2. V dropped 0 bases and J dropped 6; count of bases not matched to a gene: 1. The CDR3 consists of 12 residues. CDR1 is GTSNPN, CDR2 SVGIG, per germline (reference sequence).

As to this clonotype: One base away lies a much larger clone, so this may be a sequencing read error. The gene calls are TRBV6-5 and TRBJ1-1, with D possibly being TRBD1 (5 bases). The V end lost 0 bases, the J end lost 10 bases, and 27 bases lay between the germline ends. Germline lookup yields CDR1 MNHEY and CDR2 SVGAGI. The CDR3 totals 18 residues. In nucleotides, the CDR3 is TGTGCCAGCAGTTACTCGGGCGCGGGTACCCGGAGAGAGAGGGGAGCTTTCTTT. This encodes CASSYSGAGTRRERGAFF.

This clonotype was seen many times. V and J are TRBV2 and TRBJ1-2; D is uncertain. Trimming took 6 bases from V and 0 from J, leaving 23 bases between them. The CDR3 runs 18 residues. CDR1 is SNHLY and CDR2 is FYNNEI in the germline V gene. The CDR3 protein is CASSGYSAVHQTNYGYTF. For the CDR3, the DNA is TGTGCCAGCAGCGGTTATTCGGCAGTCCACCAGACTAACTATGGCTACACCTTC.

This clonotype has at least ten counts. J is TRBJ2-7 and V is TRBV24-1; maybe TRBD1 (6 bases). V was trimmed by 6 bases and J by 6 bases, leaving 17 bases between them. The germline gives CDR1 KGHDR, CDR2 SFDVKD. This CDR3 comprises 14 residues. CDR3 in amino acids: CATSSPGQGREQYF. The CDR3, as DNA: TGTGCCACCAGTAGTCCGGGACAAGGACGCGAGCAGTACTTC.

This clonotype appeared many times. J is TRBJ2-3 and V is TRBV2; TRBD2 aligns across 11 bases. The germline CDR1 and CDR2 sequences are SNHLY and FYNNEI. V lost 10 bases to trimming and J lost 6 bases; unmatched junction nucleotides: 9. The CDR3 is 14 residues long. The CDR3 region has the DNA TGTGCCAAATCGACTAGCGGGGTTCTTGATACGCAGTATTTT. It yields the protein CAKSTSGVLDTQYF.

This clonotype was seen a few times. The CDR3 sequence: CASSLRAENTQYF. CDR3 coding DNA: TGCGCCAGCAGCTTACGGGCGGAGAATACGCAGTATTTT. This chain links TRBV5-1 with TRBJ2-3; D is unresolved. The CDR3 spans 13 residues. Germline V lookup: CDR1 SGHRS, CDR2 YFSETQ. V gave up 2 bases and J gave up 7 bases, with 11 bases separating them. Full variable domain (remainder filled in from reference TRBV5-1 and TRBJ2-3): KAGVTQTPRYLIKTRGQQVTLSCSPISGHRSVSWYQQTPGQGLQFLFEYFSETQRNKGNFPGRFSGRQFSNSRSEMNVSTLELGDSALYLCASSLRAENTQYFGPGTRLTVL.

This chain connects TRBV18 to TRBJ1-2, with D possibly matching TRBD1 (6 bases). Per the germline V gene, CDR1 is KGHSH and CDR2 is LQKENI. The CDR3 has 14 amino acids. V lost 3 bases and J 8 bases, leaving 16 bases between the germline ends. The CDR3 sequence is CASSPDRSSRGYTF. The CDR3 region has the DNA TGTGCCAGCTCACCGGACAGAAGCTCGAGAGGCTACACCTTC.

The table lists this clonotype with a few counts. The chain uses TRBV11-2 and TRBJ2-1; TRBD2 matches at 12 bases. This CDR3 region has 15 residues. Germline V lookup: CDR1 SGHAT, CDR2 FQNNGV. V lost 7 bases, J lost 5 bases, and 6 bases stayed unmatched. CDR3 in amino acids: CASILGLAGHNEQFF. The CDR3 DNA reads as TGTGCCAGCATCCTGGGACTAGCGGGCCACAATGAGCAGTTCTTC. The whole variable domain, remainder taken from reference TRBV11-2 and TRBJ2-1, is EAGVAQSPRYKIIEKRQSVAFWCNPISGHATLYWYQQILGQGPKLLIQFQNNGVVDDSQLPKDRFSAERLKGVDSTLKIQPAKLEDSAVYLCASILGLAGHNEQFFGPGTRLTVL.

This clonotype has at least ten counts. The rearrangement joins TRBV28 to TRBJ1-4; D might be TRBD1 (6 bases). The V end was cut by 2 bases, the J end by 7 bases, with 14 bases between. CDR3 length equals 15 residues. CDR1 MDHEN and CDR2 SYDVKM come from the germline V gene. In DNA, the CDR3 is TGTGCCAGCAGTTTAGCTGGGGGAGGGGGTGAAAAACTGTTTTTT. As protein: CASSLAGGGGEKLFF.

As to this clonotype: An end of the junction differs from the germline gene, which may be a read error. The CDR3 sequence: CASSTLGRGSRNEKLFF. The CDR3 DNA follows: TGCGCCAGCAGCACCCTGGGACGGGGGTCTCGTAATGAAAAACTGTTTTTT. The rearrangement joins TRBV7-9 to TRBJ1-4, with D possibly TRBD1 on 5 matching bases. The CDR3 sequence is 17 residues long. CDR1 and CDR2 from the germline V gene are SEHNR and FQNEAQ (reference sequence).

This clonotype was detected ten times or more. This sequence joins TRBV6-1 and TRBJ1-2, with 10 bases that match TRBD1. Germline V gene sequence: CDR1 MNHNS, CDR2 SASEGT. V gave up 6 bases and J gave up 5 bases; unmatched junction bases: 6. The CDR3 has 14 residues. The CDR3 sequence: CASRGTGAIYGYTF. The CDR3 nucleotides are TGTGCCAGCAGGGGGACAGGGGCTATTTATGGCTACACCTTC.